This TCR beta chain originates from a study of T cell changes during pregnancy in multiple sclerosis. Profiled with immunoSEQ multiplex PCR; TCRdb holds only in-frame clones, not every one. The data show tens of thousands of clones, 88% seen once. The receptor was isolated from a female donor with multiple sclerosis, enrolled in a pregnancy study. Sequencing used CD4+ T cells from peripheral blood mononuclear cells, obtained in the first trimester of pregnancy.

The CDR3 here is CASSPTSGGGYEQYF. Written as DNA, the CDR3 is TGTGCCAGCAGCCCGACTAGCGGGGGGGGATACGAGCAGTACTTC. The V gene is TRBV5-5, the J gene TRBJ2-7, with TRBD2 matching over 14 bases. The CDR3 has 15 residues. The trim removed 4 bases at V and 4 bases at J, leaving 4 bases unmatched. Germline values: CDR1 SGHKS, CDR2 YYEKEE (reference sequence).